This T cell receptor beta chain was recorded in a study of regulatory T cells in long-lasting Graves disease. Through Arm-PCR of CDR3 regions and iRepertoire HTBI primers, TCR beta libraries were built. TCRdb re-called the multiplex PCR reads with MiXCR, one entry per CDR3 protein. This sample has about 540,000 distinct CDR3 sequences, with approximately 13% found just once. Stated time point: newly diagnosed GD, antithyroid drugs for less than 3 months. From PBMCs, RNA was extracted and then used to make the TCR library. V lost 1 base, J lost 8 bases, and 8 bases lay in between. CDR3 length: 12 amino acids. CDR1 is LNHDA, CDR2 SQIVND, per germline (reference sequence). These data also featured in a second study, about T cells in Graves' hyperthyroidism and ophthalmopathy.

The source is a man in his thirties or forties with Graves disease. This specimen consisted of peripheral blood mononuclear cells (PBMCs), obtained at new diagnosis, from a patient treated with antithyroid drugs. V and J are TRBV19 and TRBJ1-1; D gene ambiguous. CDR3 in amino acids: CASSIVTGEAFF. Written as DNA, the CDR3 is TGTGCCAGTAGTATAGTAACGGGGGAAGCTTTCTTT.